These 13 T cell receptor beta chains were all obtained from the same sample, sequenced in a study of T cells in Graves' hyperthyroidism and ophthalmopathy. Authors of the study amplified TCR beta CDR3 regions from RNA transcripts. During a first-round RT-PCR of the TCR CDR3, the HTBI primer set was used. Via MiXCR, TCRdb re-called the multiplex PCR reads, giving one row per CDR3 protein. The profile shows hundreds of thousands of distinct CDR3 sequences, about 20% of them singletons. What was sequenced was blood. Every receptor here comes from a man aged 25-40 years with Graves' ophthalmopathy.

The chain combines TRBV12-5 with TRBJ2-2; maybe TRBD2 (5 bases). V was clipped by 0 bases and J by 5 bases, with 16 bases between them. The CDR3 has 17 residues. CDR1 is LGHNT, CDR2 FRNRAP, per germline. CDR3 residues: CASGLVLRATGTGELFF. In DNA form, the CDR3 reads TGTGCTAGTGGTTTGGTACTACGGGCAACGGGGACCGGGGAGCTGTTTTTT.

This clonotype came up many times. CDR3 protein: CASGRTHTDTQYF. The CDR3, as DNA: TGTGCCAGCGGGCGGACTCATACAGATACGCAGTATTTT. J is TRBJ2-3 and V is TRBV2; D may be TRBD2 (5 bases). V lost 8 bases and J lost 3, with 12 bases in between. Germline V lookup: CDR1 SNHLY, CDR2 FYNNEI. This CDR3 is 13 amino acids long.

This clonotype has only a few counts. The chain recombines TRBV19 with TRBJ1-5, with D perhaps TRBD1 (5 bases). Germline CDR1 is LNHDA and CDR2 is SQIVND (reference sequence). The V end lost 3 bases, the J end lost 2 bases, and 11 bases lay between the germline ends. The CDR3 sequence is 15 residues long. The CDR3 DNA follows: TGTGCCAGTAGTATTTGGGGGATCGGCAATCAGCCCCAGCATTTT. This gives the protein CASSIWGIGNQPQHF.

This clonotype has at least ten counts. The V gene is TRBV3-1, the J gene TRBJ2-7; 10 positions agree with TRBD1. CDR1 and CDR2 (germline): LGHDT, YNNKEL (reference sequence). This CDR3 contains 14 residues. Trimming took 4 bases from V and 3 from J; bases not matched to a gene: 3. CDR3 in DNA: TGTGCCAGCAGCCCCGGGACAGGGGACTACGAGCAGTACTTC. This gives the protein CASSPGTGDYEQYF.

This clonotype was counted a few times. The J gene is TRBJ2-1, the V gene TRBV20-1, with no clear D. Trimming removed 5 bases from V and 0 bases from J, with 14 bases in between. CDR3 length: 15 residues. Looked up from germline, CDR1 is DFQATT and CDR2 is SNEGSKA (reference sequence). The CDR3: CSAPPEPRSYNEQFF. CDR3 DNA sequence: TGCAGTGCTCCTCCCGAACCACGCTCCTACAATGAGCAGTTCTTC.

At least ten counts were recorded for this clonotype. The CDR3 coding sequence is TGTGCCAGCAGCCGCCGTGGGACAGGGGGCACAGATACGCAGTATTTT. It encodes CASSRRGTGGTDTQYF. V and J are TRBV3-1 and TRBJ2-3, with 10 positions matching TRBD1. Germline CDR1 reads LGHDT; CDR2 reads YNNKEL (reference sequence). V lost 4 bases and J lost 1; bases outside the gene matches: 5. The CDR3 spans 16 residues.

This clonotype turned up a few times. This chain connects TRBV12-3 or TRBV12-4 to TRBJ2-3, with D perhaps TRBD1 (5 bases). The CDR3 totals 12 residues. The V gene lost 1 base and the J gene lost 9 bases, with 8 bases spanning the gap. The CDR3 DNA follows: TGTGCCAGCAGTTTAGTCCAGGGCACGCAGTATTTT. Amino acids: CASSLVQGTQYF.

Many counts were recorded for this clonotype. V and J are TRBV3-1 and TRBJ1-1; 9 bases match TRBD1. CDR3 length: 15 amino acids. CDR1 and CDR2 from the germline V gene are LGHDT and YNNKEL (reference sequence). V was clipped by 6 bases and J by 3 bases; unmatched bases: 8. The CDR3 DNA reads TGTGCCAGCAGTCCTACAGGGGGCTCGTACACTGAAGCTTTCTTT. It translates to CASSPTGGSYTEAFF.

This clonotype was picked up a small number of times. V is TRBV29-1 and J is TRBJ1-1; D might be TRBD1 (5 bases). Germline CDR1 is SQVTM and CDR2 is ANQGSEA. With 0 bases removed from V and 2 bases from J, the gap between germline ends came to 13 bases. The CDR3 extends over 15 amino acids. The CDR3: CSVEDPGTFNTEAFF. The CDR3, as DNA: TGCAGCGTTGAAGATCCCGGGACGTTTAACACTGAAGCTTTCTTT. Filled out from reference TRBV29-1 and TRBJ1-1, the complete variable domain reads SAVISQKPSRDICQRGTSLTIQCQVDSQVTMMFWYRQQPGQSLTLIATANQGSEATYESGFVIDKFPISRPNLTFSTLTVSNMSPEDSSIYLCSVEDPGTFNTEAFFGQGTRLTVV.

For this clonotype: A much larger clone differs from this one at a single base, so this may be a read error. The rearrangement joins TRBV3-1 to TRBJ2-3; TRBD1 agrees at 8 bases. Germline CDR1 LGHDT, CDR2 YNNKEL (reference sequence). The CDR3 length is 14 residues. V dropped 5 bases and J dropped 10; count of bases not matched to a gene: 11. The CDR3 sequence is CASSFDRGRDAQYF. CDR3 bases: TGTGCCAGCAGCTTTGACAGGGGAAGGGATGCGCAGTATTTT.

This clonotype was counted many times. The chain employs TRBV7-9 and TRBJ2-1, with TRBD2 identical over 8 bases. The CDR3 is made up of 17 amino acids. J was trimmed by 7 bases and V by 1 base; bases with no gene match: 12. Germline loops: CDR1 SEHNR, CDR2 FQNEAQ (reference sequence). This chain's CDR3 is CASSLGEDIAGRNEQFF. The CDR3 nucleotides read TGTGCCAGCAGCTTAGGAGAAGACATAGCGGGACGAAATGAGCAGTTCTTC.

A few counts support this clonotype. The rearrangement links TRBV25-1 to TRBJ2-1; perhaps TRBD1 as D (5 bases). Trimming took off 3 bases at V and 6 bases at J, with 9 bases between the two ends. The germline V gene has CDR1 MGHDK and CDR2 SYGVNS. The CDR3 consists of 13 residues. The CDR3 protein is CASSEDNGNEQFF. The CDR3 DNA sequence: TGTGCCAGCAGTGAGGACAACGGCAATGAGCAGTTCTTC.

V and J are TRBV7-2 and TRBJ1-1, with D perhaps matching TRBD1 (6 bases). Germline V CDR1 and CDR2: SGHTA, FQGNSA. V lost 4 bases to trimming and J lost 0 bases, with 24 bases between them. This CDR3 region has 19 residues. The CDR3 nucleotides are TGTGCCAGCAGCTCGAAAGCCTGGGCAGGGGCAGTCATGAACACTGAAGCTTTCTTT. Its translation is CASSSKAWAGAVMNTEAFF.